Listed below are T cell receptor beta chains from one sample, sequenced in a study of shared clonotypes between healthy human individuals. Libraries were prepared by immunoSEQ multiplex PCR; TCRdb keeps only in-frame clonotypes and omits some of them. The sample lists fewer than 850,000 clones; roughly 91% were seen once. The sample comprised memory CD8+ T cells from PBMCs. The source is a man between 18 and 35 years old in good health. Some clones in this sample may be carry-over from other donors' samples. Both conserved end residues are part of each CDR3. The D gene is left open where the match is weak. Clone size is shown for a subset of rows, as once, few, many or a class of expanded clone.

abundance	v_gene	d_gene	j_gene	CDR3nt	CDR3aa
NA	TRBV15	NA	TRBJ2-7	TGTGCCACCAGCAGAACCGGGGATGGCGAGCAGTACTTC	CATSRTGDGEQYF
NA	TRBV7-2	TRBD1	TRBJ2-7	TGTGCCATACTGACAGGGGTCTACGAGCAGTACTTC	CAILTGVYEQYF
NA	TRBV28	TRBD1	TRBJ2-4	TGTGCCAGCAGGGGGACAGGAGAAAACATTCAGTACTTC	CASRGTGENIQYF
NA	TRBV23-1	NA	TRBJ2-7	TGCGCCAGCGGGGGCAGGGCCTACGAGCAGTACTTC	CASGGRAYEQYF
NA	TRBV30	NA	TRBJ1-4	TGTGCCTGGAGTTCTCCTCGCGGAGTCTTGGATGAAAAACTGTTTTTT	CAWSSPRGVLDEKLFF
NA	TRBV14	TRBD2	TRBJ2-3	TGTGCCAGCAGCCAAGACCCCATCGGACTAGCATCAGATACGCAGTATTTT	CASSQDPIGLASDTQYF
NA	TRBV27	NA	TRBJ2-7	TGTGCCAGCAGGGAGAGGGGCACTAGCTCCTACGAGCAGTACTTC	CASRERGTSSYEQYF
NA	TRBV5-1	TRBD1	TRBJ1-2	TGCGCCAGCAGCTTGGATCCCGGGACAGGGGACTATTATGGCTACACCTTC	CASSLDPGTGDYYGYTF
NA	TRBV2	TRBD1	TRBJ1-2	TGTGCCAGCAGTGATCGGGACAGGGGGGACAACACCTTC	CASSDRDRGDNTF
NA	TRBV11-2	NA	TRBJ1-1	TGTGCCAGCAGCTTATCCCCTGAAGCTTTCTTT	CASSLSPEAFF
NA	TRBV2	NA	TRBJ2-5	TGTGCCAGCAGTGAAGAAGGGAACCAAGAGACCCAGTACTTC	CASSEEGNQETQYF
NA	TRBV27	TRBD1	TRBJ1-2	TGTGCCAGCAGTTTAAGAGGGGGCTATGGAGCTAACTATGGCTACACCTTC	CASSLRGGYGANYGYTF
NA	TRBV7-9	NA	TRBJ1-2	TGTGCCAGCAGCCGCGTCGCCGGCACTCCTAACTATGGCTACACCTTC	CASSRVAGTPNYGYTF
NA	TRBV9	NA	TRBJ2-2	TGTGCCAGCAGCGTAGGGGGTATCGGGGAGCTGTTTTTT	CASSVGGIGELFF
NA	TRBV4-2	TRBD2	TRBJ2-3	TGTGCCAGCAGCCAAGTCTGGTCCACAGCGGGAGGTGATACGCAGTATTTT	CASSQVWSTAGGDTQYF
NA	TRBV7-8	NA	TRBJ1-4	TGTGCCAGCAGCCGGGACACCAACAATGAAAAACTGTTTTTT	CASSRDTNNEKLFF
NA	TRBV6-5	NA	TRBJ2-7	TGTGCCAGCAGTTATAATAGGGACTACGAGCAGTACTTC	CASSYNRDYEQYF
NA	TRBV10-3	NA	TRBJ2-1	TGTGCCATCAGTGAGGCAGCCCACAATGAGCAGTTCTTC	CAISEAAHNEQFF
NA	TRBV19	NA	TRBJ2-5	TGTGCCAGTAGCCCACGGGACGCTGGGCGGGAGACCCAGTACTTC	CASSPRDAGRETQYF
NA	TRBV5-1	NA	TRBJ2-2	TGCGCCAGCAGCCCCTTTGACGCCGGGGAGCTGTTTTTT	CASSPFDAGELFF
NA	TRBV19	NA	TRBJ1-2	TGTGCCAGTAGTATAGACCCGGCCGCCAACTATGGCTACACCTTC	CASSIDPAANYGYTF
NA	TRBV5-6	NA	TRBJ2-1	TGTGCCAGCAGCTTGGTTGGCAGGGCGGGTCATGAGCAGTTCTTC	CASSLVGRAGHEQFF
NA	TRBV27	NA	TRBJ1-1	TGTGCCAGCAGGGGGTCGCGGGAAGGCACTATGAACACTGAAGCTTTCTTT	CASRGSREGTMNTEAFF
NA	TRBV6-5	NA	TRBJ1-5	TGTGCCAGCAGCTCCCGGGGAAGTTATCAGCCCCAGCATTTT	CASSSRGSYQPQHF
few	TRBV19	NA	TRBJ1-5	TGTGCCAGTACGGGCTGGGAGGAGATCAGCCCCCAGCATTTT	CASTGWEEISPQHF
NA	TRBV5-4	TRBD2	TRBJ2-1	TGTGCCAGCAGCTTAGGAGGGGCGGGAGCCAGTCGAAATGAGCAGTTCTTC	CASSLGGAGASRNEQFF
NA	TRBV27	TRBD2	TRBJ2-3	TGTGCCAGCAGTTTATTAGCGGGTTACACAGATACGCAGTATTTT	CASSLLAGYTDTQYF
NA	TRBV9	NA	TRBJ1-1	TGTGCCAGCAGCGCCTCGTCGGGTGAAGCTTTCTTT	CASSASSGEAFF
NA	TRBV6-5	NA	TRBJ2-1	TGTGCCAGCAGTTACATCCCAGGGCGCGATGAGCAGTTCTTC	CASSYIPGRDEQFF
once	TRBV7-2	TRBD1	TRBJ1-2	TGTGCCAGCAGCTTCTTCCAGGGGGCAGGCTATGGCTACACCTTC	CASSFFQGAGYGYTF
NA	TRBV10-2	NA	TRBJ1-5	TGCGCCAGCAGTATAGACAGGAGTTATAGCAATCAGCCCCAGCATTTT	CASSIDRSYSNQPQHF
NA	TRBV28	TRBD1	TRBJ1-1	TGTGCCAGCAGTTTAAACAGGGGGGTGGCTGAAGCTTTCTTT	CASSLNRGVAEAFF
NA	TRBV27	NA	TRBJ2-5	TGTGCCAGCAGTTTAATAGGGGGGGAGACCCAGTACTTC	CASSLIGGETQYF
NA	TRBV5-1	NA	TRBJ2-1	TGCGCCAGCAGCTTTGTCGGGGGGCAATACAATGAGCAGTTCTTC	CASSFVGGQYNEQFF
once	TRBV7-9	NA	TRBJ2-3	TGTGCCAGCAGCCCAAGGCTTGGACAATCCACAGATACGCAGTATTTT	CASSPRLGQSTDTQYF
NA	TRBV27	NA	TRBJ1-1	TGTGCCAGCAGTTTATCGTGGACACTGAACACTGAAGCTTTCTTT	CASSLSWTLNTEAFF